What follows are 8 T cell receptor beta chains derived from one specimen sequenced in a study of identical twins. One entry per CDR3 protein, called by TCRdb with MiXCR from the 5' RACE reads. Of about 260,000 distinct CDR3 sequences in the sample, about 7.3% were seen once. This same sample was also taken into another study, of yellow fever vaccine responses in identical twins.

The sequencing input was memory (CD45RO+) T cells sorted from blood. These TCRs come from a woman in her late teens or twenties in good health.

The chain employs TRBV5-1 and TRBJ2-3, with D perhaps being TRBD1 or TRBD2 (6 bases each). V lost 2 bases and J 4 bases, leaving 14 bases between the germline ends. Germline CDR1 and CDR2: SGHRS and YFSETQ. The CDR3 totals 15 residues. The CDR3 loop reads CASSFLGGPPDTQYF. CDR3 nucleotides: TGCGCCAGCAGCTTCCTGGGGGGCCCCCCAGATACGCAGTATTTT.

This sequence joins TRBV12-3 or TRBV12-4 and TRBJ2-3; 13 bases are shared with TRBD2. The CDR3 contains 16 residues. The V gene end was trimmed by 5 bases and the J gene end by 6 bases; junction bases not matched to a gene: 8. CDR3 loop: CASSPRLAGGRDTQYF. The CDR3 coding sequence is TGTGCCAGCAGTCCGAGACTAGCGGGGGGCCGGGATACGCAGTATTTT.

The V and J genes are TRBV3-1 and TRBJ2-6; D is unclear. The CDR3 extends over 15 amino acids. V was trimmed by 1 base and J by 1 base, leaving 5 bases between them. Germline V gene sequence: CDR1 LGHDT, CDR2 YNNKEL (reference sequence). The CDR3 nucleotides are TGTGCCAGCAGCCAAGGGGTATCTGGGGCCAACGTCCTGACTTTC. It specifies CASSQGVSGANVLTF. Complete variable domain (other parts from reference TRBV3-1 and TRBJ2-6): DTAVSQTPKYLVTQMGNDKSIKCEQNLGHDTMYWYKQDSKKFLKIMFSYNNKELIINETVPNRFSPKSPDKAHLNLHINSLELGDSAVYFCASSQGVSGANVLTFGAGSRLTVL.

This clonotype occurred a few times. The chain recombines TRBV4-2 with TRBJ2-3; D perhaps matches TRBD2 (5 bases). Trimming stripped 0 bases from V and 0 bases from J, with 10 bases between. There are 16 residues in the CDR3. CDR1 LGHNA and CDR2 YNFKEQ come from the germline V gene. CDR3 nucleotide sequence: TGTGCCAGCAGCCAAGATTACCGGGGTAGCACAGATACGCAGTATTTT. Its protein is CASSQDYRGSTDTQYF.

This clonotype has only a few counts. V and J are TRBV4-2 and TRBJ1-4; 7 nucleotides match TRBD1. Germline CDR1 reads LGHNA; CDR2 reads YNFKEQ. Trimming at V came to 1 base and at J to 0 bases, leaving 8 bases not matched to a gene. This CDR3 region has 18 residues. CDR3 sequence reads: CASSQGRRQGATNEKLFF. The CDR3 DNA reads as TGTGCCAGCAGCCAAGGACGCCGACAGGGAGCAACTAATGAAAAACTGTTTTTT.

The chain uses TRBV12-3 or TRBV12-4 and TRBJ1-1; D gene ambiguous. The CDR3 is 13 residues long. V lost 6 bases, J lost 4 bases, and 12 bases lay in between. CDR3 protein: CASSSSASTEAFF. CDR3 DNA: TGTGCCAGCAGCTCATCAGCCTCCACTGAAGCTTTCTTT.

V gene TRBV6-1 combines with J gene TRBJ2-2; the match to TRBD2 covers 8 bases. The CDR3 covers 16 residues. Losses at the gene ends were 6 bases for V and 3 bases for J; bases not matched to a gene: 9. CDR1 is MNHNS and CDR2 is SASEGT in the germline V gene. CDR3 sequence (DNA): TGTGCCAGCAGGCCCGGGCGCGGGAGGTACACCGGGGAGCTGTTTTTT. It translates to CASRPGRGRYTGELFF.

The V call is TRBV20-1, the J call TRBJ1-5, with 11 bases aligning to TRBD1. The CDR3 extends over 16 amino acids. Germline trimming cut 3 bases from V and 4 bases from J; bases unmatched to any gene: 8. Per germline, CDR1 DFQATT and CDR2 SNEGSKA (reference sequence). The CDR3 loop is CSASPLDRGLNQPQHF. As DNA, the CDR3 is TGCAGTGCTAGTCCCCTGGACAGGGGGCTTAATCAGCCCCAGCATTTT.